This T cell receptor beta chain originates from a study of glioma-infiltrating T cells after dendritic cell vaccination. Sample time point: after dendritic cell vaccination, including at tumor progression/relapse. Only patients with spare fresh-frozen tumor and over two years of follow-up were included. This clone was detected only a few times. The PCR used 60 V beta and 13 J beta primers. Produced via immunoSEQ multiplex PCR; TCRdb's table is partial and in-frame only. The sample has roughly 100,000 clones; around four fifths are singletons. Sequenced material: blood, taken after dendritic cell vaccination. This clonotype was obtained from a human donor with glioblastoma.

The CDR3 sequence is CASSLSGLAGSTSSYNEQFF. CDR3 nucleotide sequence: TGCGCCAGCAGCCTATCAGGACTAGCGGGGAGTACGAGCTCCTACAATGAGCAGTTCTTC. The chain recombines TRBV4-1 with TRBJ2-1, with 12 bases fitting TRBD2. Germline CDR1 reads MGHRA; CDR2 reads YSYEKL. The CDR3 totals 20 residues. V lost 4 bases, J lost 0 bases, and 13 bases stayed unmatched.